Following are 23 T cell receptor beta chains from one sample sequenced in a study of circulating CD8 cells and anti-PD-1 response in melanoma (TCRdb year 2020). Sequencing instrument: NextSeq 500. Starting from about 15 ng of total RNA, TCR libraries were made with the QIAseq Immune Repertoire RNA Library Kit, Human TCR Panel. Using fastp trimming at Q25 and MiXCR clonotype assembly, TCRdb reanalyzed the public sequencing data and kept in-frame beta chains. CDR3 protein sequences are deduplicated, and each keeps its most common genes and DNA. The sample has over 250 distinct CDR3 sequences on record, 10% to 13% of them singletons. 89% of the sample comes from the top ten. A BD FACSAria II cell sorter was used to sort four subsets, defined by PD-1 and/or TIGIT, from live CD3+CD8+TCRalphabeta+ cells. The specimen comprised CD8+ T cells from PBMCs, sampled at baseline or after one month of anti-PD-1 therapy (not recorded which). These receptor sequences come from a human donor with melanoma.

By sample share, this clonotype is medium-sized. The chain joins TRBV27 to TRBJ2-7; 9 nucleotides line up with TRBD1. Germline lookup yields CDR1 MNHEY and CDR2 SMNVEV (reference sequence). V lost 6 bases to trimming and J lost 3 bases; unmatched junction nucleotides: 6. The CDR3 runs 14 residues. CDR3 nucleotides: TGTGCCAGCAGCGCCGGGACAGGGTTCTACGAGCAGTACTTC. This gives the protein CASSAGTGFYEQYF.

By sample share, this clonotype is medium-sized (0.01 to 0.1%). The rearrangement uses TRBV6-6 and TRBJ2-1, with D possibly TRBD2 on 6 matching bases. This CDR3 comprises 16 residues. Per the germline V gene, CDR1 is MNHNY and CDR2 is SVGAGI (reference sequence). The V end lost 0 bases, the J end lost 0 bases, and 9 bases lay between the germline ends. This CDR3 is CASSYSSGSSYNEQFF. The CDR3 coding sequence is TGTGCCAGCAGTTACTCTAGCGGCAGCTCCTACAATGAGCAGTTCTTC.

This clonotype is medium-sized by share. V is TRBV27 and J is TRBJ1-1; D not resolved. The germline V gene encodes CDR1 MNHEY and CDR2 SMNVEV (reference sequence). The V end was cut by 0 bases, the J end by 5 bases, with 13 bases between. The CDR3 spans 15 residues. The DNA for the CDR3 is TGTGCCAGCAGTTTATCGCGGGAGAGGGAGACTGAAGCTTTCTTT. Its protein is CASSLSRERETEAFF.

In its sample, this clonotype ranks as medium-sized. The rearrangement joins TRBV3-1 to TRBJ1-2; unclear D gene. This CDR3 comprises 14 residues. V was clipped by 3 bases and J by 1 base, with 9 bases between them. Germline loops: CDR1 LGHDT, CDR2 YNNKEL (reference sequence). The CDR3 region has the DNA TGTGCCAGCAGCCACTTGACGGATAACTATGGCTACACCTTC. This sequence encodes CASSHLTDNYGYTF.

This clonotype is labeled as large. The rearrangement joins TRBV20-1 to TRBJ2-4, with D perhaps matching TRBD2 (6 bases). The germline V gene encodes CDR1 DFQATT and CDR2 SNEGSKA (reference sequence). Trimming cost V 5 bases and J 0 bases, with 17 bases left between them. The CDR3 contains 16 residues. DNA for the CDR3: TGCAGTGCTTCCCCCCCCAGGGACTTAGCCAAAAACATTCAGTACTTC. This translates into CSASPPRDLAKNIQYF.

This clonotype appeared once. This CDR3 is CASRWLLPGTPGDTQYF. The CDR3 DNA reads TGTGCCAGCAGGTGGCTTCTGCCTGGGACTCCGGGGGATACGCAGTATTTT. The chain employs TRBV2 and TRBJ2-3; D is perhaps TRBD2 (6 bases). The germline gives CDR1 SNHLY, CDR2 FYNNEI. V shed 6 bases and J shed 6 bases, with 25 bases lying between them. This CDR3 has 17 residues. The full variable domain, completed using reference TRBV2 and TRBJ2-3, is EPEVTQTPSHQVTQMGQEVILRCVPISNHLYFYWYRQILGQKVEFLVSFYNNEISEKSEIFDDQFSVERPDGSNFTLKIRSTKLEDSAMYFCASRWLLPGTPGDTQYFGPGTRLTVL.

As to this clonotype: Possible read error: a much larger clone is one base away. The gene calls are TRBV28 and TRBJ1-1, with a weak D call TRBD1 (5 bases). In germline, CDR1 is MDHEN, CDR2 SYDVKM. The CDR3 covers 14 residues. Trimming stripped 6 bases from V and 3 bases from J, with 14 bases between. In DNA form, the CDR3 reads TGTGCCAGCAGGCCCGCGCGGGGGTACACTGAAGCTTTCTTT. This sequence encodes CASRPARGYTEAFF.

On this clonotype: Mismatch with germline at one junction end may stem from a read error. The CDR3 protein is CASSEEGAEAFF. In nucleotides, the CDR3 is TGTGCCAGCAGTGAAGAAGGGGCTGAAGCCTTCTTT. The rearrangement uses TRBV2 and TRBJ1-1, with D possibly being TRBD1 (5 bases). The CDR3 covers 12 residues. Germline lookup yields CDR1 SNHLY and CDR2 FYNNEI.

Points on this clonotype: At one boundary the junction diverges from the germline segment, which might be a read error. The chain carries TRBV11-3 and TRBJ2-3; weak D call: TRBD1 (6 bases). The CDR3 is 17 residues long. Germline CDR1 reads SGHNT; CDR2 reads YENEEA. The CDR3 region has the DNA TGTGCCAGCAGCTCAAAATCCGGGACACTGAGCACAGATACGCAGTATTTC. It yields the protein CASSSKSGTLSTDTQYF.

This clonotype is labeled as medium-sized. The V and J genes are TRBV28 and TRBJ1-5; D remains unclear. Germline V gene sequence: CDR1 MDHEN, CDR2 SYDVKM. The CDR3 is made up of 13 amino acids. Between the trimmed V and J ends, which lost 10 bases and 1 base, there was a span of 11 bases. The DNA for the CDR3 is TGTGCCACCGACTTCGGGAGCAATCAGCCCCAGCATTTT. Its translation is CATDFGSNQPQHF.

By proportion, this clonotype is medium-sized (0.01 to 0.1%). This rearrangement joins TRBV28 to TRBJ2-7; 7 bases line up with TRBD2. The CDR3 has 15 residues. The V gene's germline CDR1 is MDHEN and CDR2 SYDVKM. V shed 6 bases, J shed 3 bases, and the junction held 11 bases outside the gene matches. As DNA, the CDR3 is TGTGCCAGCAGGACAACACCCGGGACTATCTACGAGCAGTACTTC. It encodes CASRTTPGTIYEQYF.

This clonotype is termed large. This rearrangement joins TRBV2 to TRBJ2-7, with D perhaps matching TRBD2 (5 bases). Trimming pared 8 bases from V and 6 bases from J, leaving 23 bases between. This CDR3 is built from 15 residues. Germline loops: CDR1 SNHLY, CDR2 FYNNEI. In DNA, the CDR3 is TGTGCCAGCTGCTCCGGGGAGACAAGTCCGGGCGAGCAGTACTTC. This encodes CASCSGETSPGEQYF.

With regard to this clonotype: This may come from a read error, since a much larger clone is one base off. This chain connects TRBV5-5 to TRBJ1-2; 10 positions match TRBD1. The CDR3 length is 14 residues. Germline CDR1 is SGHKS and CDR2 is YYEKEE (reference sequence). The CDR3 DNA reads TGTGCCTGCAGCTTCGGACAGGGGGACTATGGCTACACCTTC. Protein sequence: CACSFGQGDYGYTF.

This clonotype is medium-sized. V usage is TRBV27 and J usage is TRBJ1-6; D not resolved. CDR3 length equals 14 residues. Germline V gene lookup returns CDR1 MNHEY and CDR2 SMNVEV (reference sequence). Trimming left V 3 bases short and J 8 bases short, with 11 bases between. In DNA, the CDR3 is TGTGCCAGCAGTTTTTCTGACATCGATTCACCCCTCCACTTT. It translates to CASSFSDIDSPLHF.

In this sample, this clonotype is large. This sequence joins TRBV6-5 and TRBJ1-4, with D possibly being TRBD1 (6 bases). The CDR3 is made up of 15 amino acids. The V gene's germline CDR1 is MNHEY and CDR2 SVGAGI. Between the trimmed V and J ends, which lost 6 bases and 6 bases, there was a span of 17 bases. DNA for the CDR3: TGTGCCAGCAGCCCCGAGGGGGAGGCCGATGAAAAACTGTTTTTT. Translating it yields CASSPEGEADEKLFF.

This clonotype is termed large (0.1 to 1%). The rearrangement uses TRBV28 and TRBJ2-3; TRBD1 aligns across 7 bases. Germline V lookup: CDR1 MDHEN, CDR2 SYDVKM. J was trimmed by 1 base and V by 6 bases; bases with no gene match: 7. This CDR3 has 15 residues. CDR3 bases: TGTGCCAGCAGCCTTGACAGGGTCGGCACAGATACGCAGTATTTT. This codes for CASSLDRVGTDTQYF.

By proportion, this clonotype is medium-sized. A junction end diverges from the germline sequence, so it may reflect a read error. The chain uses TRBV5-5 and TRBJ1-4, with D perhaps matching TRBD1 (6 bases). CDR3 length: 15 residues. CDR1 is SGHKS and CDR2 is YYEKEE in the germline V gene (reference sequence). The CDR3 nucleotides read TGTGCCAGCAGCTCCAGGGGAGGGGAGGATGAAAAACCGTTTTTT. This codes for CASSSRGGEDEKPFF.

This clonotype has only a few counts. A much larger clone sits a single nucleotide away, making a read error possible. The rearrangement uses TRBV19 and TRBJ1-6; D is ambiguous. CDR3 length: 12 residues. CDR1 is LNHDA, CDR2 SQIVND, per germline (reference sequence). This CDR3 is CASRIGNGISHF. CDR3 DNA sequence: TGTGCCAGTAGAATAGGCAACGGTATTAGCCACTTT.

Sample share makes this clonotype large (0.1 to 1%). The rearrangement uses TRBV20-1 and TRBJ2-7, with TRBD1 matching 7 bases. Germline V CDR1 and CDR2: DFQATT, SNEGSKA (reference sequence). There are 15 residues in the CDR3. J lost 1 base, V lost 0 bases, and 6 bases had no gene match. CDR3 region: CSARDTGELSYEQYF. The CDR3 nucleotides read TGCAGTGCTAGAGACACAGGGGAATTGTCCTACGAGCAGTACTTC.

This clonotype is classed as medium-sized. V gene TRBV7-8 combines with J gene TRBJ2-7, with 7 positions matching TRBD2. Germline trimming cut 5 bases from V and 1 base from J; bases unmatched to any gene: 8. Germline lookup yields CDR1 SGHVS and CDR2 FQNEAQ. The CDR3 runs to 15 residues. Here the CDR3 reads CASSPVQRGSYEQYF. Here the CDR3 DNA reads TGTGCCAGCAGCCCGGTCCAGCGGGGTTCCTACGAGCAGTACTTC.

As for this clonotype: This likely reflects a read error, since a far larger clone is one base away. The chain has TRBV28 and TRBJ2-7, with 7 bases aligning to TRBD1. The CDR3 loop spans 14 amino acids. CDR1 and CDR2 (germline): MDHEN, SYDVKM. The CDR3 bases are TGTGCCAGCAGTTTTGAAGGGGGCTACAATGAGCAGCTCTTC. Amino acids: CASSFEGGYNEQLF.

In its sample, this clonotype was seen a few times. This rearrangement joins TRBV20-1 to TRBJ2-4; 8 positions agree with TRBD1. This CDR3 contains 15 residues. The germline gives CDR1 DFQATT, CDR2 SNEGSKA (reference sequence). V shed 3 bases, J shed 8 bases, and the junction held 12 bases outside the gene matches. CDR3 DNA: TGCAGTGCTAGGGACAGGGAGGACCTTTGGGACATTCAGTACTTC. Protein: CSARDREDLWDIQYF.

V gene TRBV19 combines with J gene TRBJ1-4; D remains unclear. Deletions cut 6 bases from V and 3 bases from J, with 20 bases between. CDR1 is LNHDA and CDR2 is SQIVND in the germline V gene (reference sequence). The CDR3 has 17 residues. The CDR3 is CASSPRASDPANEKLFF. DNA for the CDR3: TGTGCCAGTAGCCCGAGAGCATCCGACCCAGCTAATGAAAAACTGTTTTTT.